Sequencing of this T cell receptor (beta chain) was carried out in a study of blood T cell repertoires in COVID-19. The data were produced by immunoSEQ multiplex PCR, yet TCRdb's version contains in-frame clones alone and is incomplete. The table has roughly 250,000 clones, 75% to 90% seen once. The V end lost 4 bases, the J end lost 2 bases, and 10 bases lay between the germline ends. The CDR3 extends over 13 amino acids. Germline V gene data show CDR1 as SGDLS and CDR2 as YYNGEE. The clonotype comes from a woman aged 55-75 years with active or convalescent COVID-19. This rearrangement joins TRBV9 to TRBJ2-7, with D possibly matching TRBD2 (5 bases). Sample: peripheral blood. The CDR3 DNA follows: TGTGCCAGCAGCCCCCGGGGAGCCTACGAGCAGTACTTC. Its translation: CASSPRGAYEQYF. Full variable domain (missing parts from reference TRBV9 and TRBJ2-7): DSGVTQTPKHLITATGQRVTLRCSPRSGDLSVYWYQQSLDQGLQFLIQYYNGEERAKGNILERFSAQQFPDLHSELNLSSLELGDSALYFCASSPRGAYEQYFGPGTRLTVT.